These 27 T cell receptor beta chains came from one sample sequenced in a study of neurological immune-mediated disorders. TCRdb itself ran the 5' RACE reads through MiXCR, one entry per CDR3 protein. Of about 58,000 distinct CDR3 sequences in the sample, roughly 3.5% were seen once. Sequenced input: PBMCs. The receptors were sampled from a man aged 30 to 45 with multiple sclerosis.

The chain is built from TRBV29-1 and TRBJ1-2; TRBD1 might be the D (5 bases). V lost 4 bases, J lost 2 bases, and 8 bases lay in between. The CDR3 runs to 12 residues. Germline lookup yields CDR1 SQVTM and CDR2 ANQGSEA. CDR3 nucleotide sequence: TGCAGCGTTGCGGCAGGGAACTATGGCTACACCTTC. It yields the protein CSVAAGNYGYTF.

This clonotype was observed many times. The chain uses TRBV7-9 and TRBJ2-1; the match to TRBD1 covers 8 bases. Germline assignment: CDR1 SEHNR and CDR2 FQNEAQ (reference sequence). The CDR3 spans 14 residues. V trimming: 1 base; J trimming: 7 bases; junction bases outside the gene matches: 3. This CDR3 is CASSLVQGVNEQFF. CDR3 sequence (DNA): TGTGCCAGCAGCTTAGTACAGGGGGTAAATGAGCAGTTCTTC. Drawing the rest from reference TRBV7-9 and TRBJ2-1, the complete variable domain is DTGVSQNPRHKITKRGQNVTFRCDPISEHNRLYWYRQTLGQGPEFLTYFQNEAQLEKSRLLSDRFSAERPKGSFSTLEIQRTEQGDSAMYLCASSLVQGVNEQFFGPGTRLTVL.

Concerning this clonotype: This sequence may be a read error, since a much larger clone differs from it by one base. The rearrangement links TRBV5-1 to TRBJ2-7; D uncertain. CDR3 length: 14 amino acids. The germline V gene encodes CDR1 SGHRS and CDR2 YFSETQ. The V end lost 0 bases, the J end lost 0 bases, and 7 bases lay between the germline ends. The CDR3 here is CASSLGHNSYEQYV. CDR3 in DNA: TGCGCCAGCAGCTTGGGGCACAACTCCTACGAGCAGTACGTC.

The rearrangement uses TRBV7-3 and TRBJ2-2, with D perhaps TRBD2 (6 bases). The CDR3 spans 16 residues. Trimming removed 3 bases from V and 5 bases from J, with 16 bases in between. Looked up from germline, CDR1 is SGHTA and CDR2 is FQGTGA. DNA for the CDR3: TGTGCCAGCAGCTTTTCCTCCGGGACTGTTACCGGGGAGCTGTTTTTT. This codes for CASSFSSGTVTGELFF.

Ten or more counts support this clonotype. The CDR3 loop is CASSLGQGVFYEQYF. In nucleotides, the CDR3 is TGTGCCAGCAGCTTAGGGCAGGGGGTATTCTACGAGCAGTACTTC. This chain uses TRBV7-2 with TRBJ2-7; 7 bases agree with TRBD1. CDR3 length: 15 amino acids. Germline loops: CDR1 SGHTA, CDR2 FQGNSA. Unmatched junction bases numbered 6, after V lost 1 base and J lost 3 bases.

This clonotype was counted at least ten times. This chain links TRBV5-1 with TRBJ2-2, with D possibly being TRBD2 (6 bases). The germline gives CDR1 SGHRS, CDR2 YFSETQ. The CDR3 spans 15 residues. Deletions cut 4 bases from V and 4 bases from J, with 14 bases between. The CDR3 region has the DNA TGCGCCAGCAGCCCGTCCTCGGGGGTCACCGGGGAGCTGTTTTTT. Protein product: CASSPSSGVTGELFF. The full variable domain, with the rest looked up from reference TRBV5-1 and TRBJ2-2, is KAGVTQTPRYLIKTRGQQVTLSCSPISGHRSVSWYQQTPGQGLQFLFEYFSETQRNKGNFPGRFSGRQFSNSRSEMNVSTLELGDSALYLCASSPSSGVTGELFFGEGSRLTVL.

This clonotype was recorded many times. The chain links TRBV12-3 or TRBV12-4 to TRBJ1-5; perhaps TRBD1 as D (6 bases). The CDR3 covers 12 residues. Deletions cut 6 bases from V and 7 bases from J, with 10 bases between. The CDR3 DNA sequence: TGTGCCAGCAGACAGGGATCCCAGCCCCAGCATTTT. Residues: CASRQGSQPQHF.

With regard to this clonotype: Its ends do not fully match the called genes, so a read error is possible. The chain joins TRBV14 to TRBJ1-1; D perhaps matches TRBD1 (6 bases). This CDR3 spans 12 amino acids. Germline CDR1 SGHDN, CDR2 FVKESK. CDR3 coding DNA: TGTGCCAGCAGCCAAGAGAGGGGGGATTCATCCTTT. It is translated as CASSQERGDSSF.

The gene calls are TRBV29-1 and TRBJ2-3; the D gene is possibly TRBD1 (7 bases). Germline V gives CDR1 SQVTM, CDR2 ANQGSEA. V lost 4 bases and J lost 6, with 14 bases in between. CDR3 length: 13 residues. CDR3 nucleotide sequence: TGCAGCGTTGTATTCAGGGGGGCCGATACGCAGTATTTT. Translated: CSVVFRGADTQYF.

This clonotype came up many times. This chain links TRBV4-1 with TRBJ2-3; 8 positions match TRBD2. Trimming removed 4 bases from V and 2 bases from J; junction bases left unmatched: 2. The germline V gene has CDR1 MGHRA and CDR2 YSYEKL. The CDR3 length is 14 residues. CDR3 nucleotides: TGCGCCAGCAGCCCGGGGGGGGCCACAGATACGCAGTATTTT. Its translation: CASSPGGATDTQYF.

This clonotype showed up many times. Compared with germline, one end of the junction differs, possibly owing to a read error. V gene TRBV28 combines with J gene TRBJ1-5, with D perhaps TRBD1 (6 bases). The germline V gene has CDR1 MDHEN and CDR2 SYDVKM. The CDR3 covers 15 residues. CDR3 nucleotide sequence: TGTGCCAGCATTCTGGACAGCGTTTTCAATCAGCCCCAGAATTTT. Residues: CASILDSVFNQPQNF. The variable domain in full, with the rest retrieved from reference TRBV28 and TRBJ1-5, is DVKVTQSSRYLVKRTGEKVFLECVQDMDHENMFWYRQDPGLGLRLIYFSYDVKMKEKGDIPEGYSVSREKKERFSLILESASTNQTSMYLCASILDSVFNQPQNFGDGTRLSIL.

The sample holds many counts of this clonotype. V usage is TRBV20-1 and J usage is TRBJ1-5; D not certain. The CDR3 spans 12 residues. V lost 1 base and J lost 4, with 5 bases in between. Germline loops: CDR1 DFQATT, CDR2 SNEGSKA (reference sequence). The DNA for the CDR3 is TGCAGTGCTAGAGCCCTAAATCAGCCCCAGCATTTT. Its translation is CSARALNQPQHF.

At least ten counts were recorded for this clonotype. The chain is built from TRBV28 and TRBJ2-1; 11 positions match TRBD2. Germline values: CDR1 MDHEN, CDR2 SYDVKM. J was trimmed by 5 bases and V by 4 bases; bases with no gene match: 7. This CDR3 spans 16 amino acids. The DNA of the CDR3 is TGTGCCAGCAGTTCGGGTACTAGCGGGAGCGACAATGAGCAGTTCTTC. Protein sequence: CASSSGTSGSDNEQFF. The full variable domain, with the rest looked up from reference TRBV28 and TRBJ2-1, is DVKVTQSSRYLVKRTGEKVFLECVQDMDHENMFWYRQDPGLGLRLIYFSYDVKMKEKGDIPEGYSVSREKKERFSLILESASTNQTSMYLCASSSGTSGSDNEQFFGPGTRLTVL.

This clonotype is labeled as medium-sized. DNA for the CDR3: TGTGCCAGCAGCTTGGTCGCCTTAGGCTCCTACAATGAGCAGTTCTTC. Protein product: CASSLVALGSYNEQFF. The chain has TRBV5-5 and TRBJ2-1; unclear D gene. Germline CDR1 and CDR2: SGHKS and YYEKEE (reference sequence). V was trimmed by 0 bases and J by 0 bases, leaving 10 bases between them. The CDR3 is made up of 16 amino acids.

A remark on this clonotype: This could be a read error, since a much larger clone is one nucleotide away. This CDR3 fails to terminate in the conserved phenylalanine or tryptophan, so it likely reflects a read error. This sequence joins TRBV20-1 and TRBJ2-7; possibly TRBD2 for D (6 bases). This CDR3 has 13 amino acids. V shed 5 bases and J shed 4 bases, with 15 bases lying between them. Germline V gene lookup returns CDR1 DFQATT and CDR2 SNEGSKA (reference sequence). CDR3 coding DNA: TGCAGTGCTCCGGTAGATGGGGGGTACGAGCAGTACTTA. This translates into CSAPVDGGYEQYL.

This clonotype was recorded at least ten times. The V call is TRBV5-1, the J call TRBJ1-2; a possible D gene is TRBD1 (5 bases). The germline V and J ends were trimmed by 1 base and 4 bases, with 14 bases remaining between them. Germline-derived CDR1 and CDR2 are SGHRS and YFSETQ. CDR3 length: 15 amino acids. The CDR3 spells CASSLRRGAFYGYTF. The CDR3 bases are TGCGCCAGCAGCTTGAGGAGGGGCGCTTTCTATGGCTACACCTTC.

This clonotype was detected many times. The V and J genes are TRBV7-2 and TRBJ1-5; D ambiguous. Germline-derived CDR1 and CDR2 are SGHTA and FQGNSA. Trimming took 4 bases from V and 7 from J, leaving 8 bases between them. CDR3 length: 12 residues. This chain's CDR3 is CASSSMAQPQHF. The DNA of the CDR3 is TGTGCCAGCAGCTCCATGGCGCAGCCCCAGCATTTT.

This clonotype came up many times. The chain couples TRBV27 to TRBJ1-5; no firm D call. V lost 10 bases and J 0 bases, leaving 16 bases between the germline ends. This CDR3 spans 15 amino acids. Germline CDR1 and CDR2: MNHEY and SMNVEV (reference sequence). CDR3 amino acids: CATSTRMDSNQPQHF. The CDR3 DNA reads as TGTGCCACCTCTACAAGAATGGATAGCAATCAGCCCCAGCATTTT.

This clonotype was recorded many times. The chain joins TRBV20-1 to TRBJ1-3; no definite D call. Germline lookup yields CDR1 DFQATT and CDR2 SNEGSKA (reference sequence). The germline V and J ends were trimmed by 3 bases and 0 bases, with 9 bases remaining between them. This CDR3 region has 14 residues. The CDR3 is CSARMTLSGNTIYF. CDR3 DNA sequence: TGCAGTGCTAGGATGACACTCTCTGGAAACACCATATATTTT.

This clonotype has a count of ten or more. The limits of the CDR3 on the DNA are not certain, so only TCRdb's listed CDR3 is given. This CDR3 is CASSLIVGQGNSPLNF. The chain uses TRBV5-1 and TRBJ1-6; the table's D call of TRBD1 was not tested on the DNA. Germline CDR1 SGHRS, CDR2 YFSETQ. Termini included, the CDR3 measures 16 amino acids.

This clonotype has ten or more counts. V gene TRBV6-5 combines with J gene TRBJ2-5; TRBD2 agrees at 7 bases. The J segment lost 7 bases and the V segment lost 2 bases, leaving 7 bases of the junction unmatched. Germline V gene sequence: CDR1 MNHEY, CDR2 SVGAGI. The CDR3 is made up of 14 amino acids. CDR3 coding DNA: TGTGCCAGCAGTTACCCCGGACTAGAGGGGACCCAGTACTTC. Translated, it gives CASSYPGLEGTQYF.

Ten or more counts support this clonotype. J is TRBJ2-1 and V is TRBV20-1; TRBD2 matches 8 bases. CDR1 and CDR2 (germline): DFQATT, SNEGSKA (reference sequence). The CDR3 is 15 residues long. Trimming cost V 0 bases and J 4 bases; bases outside gene matches: 5. The CDR3 here is CSARDRIAGYNEQFF. In nucleotides, the CDR3 is TGCAGTGCTAGAGATAGGATAGCGGGGTACAATGAGCAGTTCTTC.

This clonotype was found a few times. The chain's CDR3 is CSASSPARWKETQYF. In DNA, the CDR3 is TGCAGTGCTAGTAGCCCAGCTAGATGGAAAGAGACCCAGTACTTC. The chain combines TRBV20-1 with TRBJ2-5; D gene unclear. Germline CDR1 is DFQATT and CDR2 is SNEGSKA (reference sequence). Between the trimmed V and J ends, which lost 3 bases and 3 bases, there was a span of 17 bases. This CDR3 is 15 amino acids long.

This clonotype was recorded many times. J is TRBJ2-5 and V is TRBV29-1, with TRBD2 matching 8 bases. Germline V CDR1 and CDR2: SQVTM, ANQGSEA. The CDR3 runs 12 residues. The V and J ends lost 1 base and 5 bases, in that order; junction bases with no gene match: 0. The chain's CDR3 is CSVEGGRETQYF. CDR3 sequence (DNA): TGCAGCGTTGAAGGCGGGAGGGAGACCCAGTACTTC.

In this sample, this clonotype turned up many times. This chain uses TRBV3-1 with TRBJ2-3, with 7 bases identical to TRBD2. Germline assignment: CDR1 LGHDT and CDR2 YNNKEL (reference sequence). CDR3 length equals 19 residues. V shed 1 base and J 4 bases; nucleotides not matched to a gene: 17. This chain's CDR3 is CASSQATPLRSGAPDTQYF. CDR3 sequence (DNA): TGTGCCAGCAGCCAAGCCACCCCCTTGAGAAGCGGGGCCCCAGATACGCAGTATTTT.

This clonotype was found many times. This chain joins TRBV20-1 and TRBJ2-7; weak D call: TRBD1 (6 bases). Per the germline V gene, CDR1 is DFQATT and CDR2 is SNEGSKA (reference sequence). This CDR3 has 16 residues. Trimming cost V 3 bases and J 0 bases, with 18 bases left between them. This CDR3 is CSASSAQGLRSYEQYF. CDR3 in DNA: TGCAGTGCTAGTTCGGCACAGGGCTTACGCTCCTACGAGCAGTACTTC.

This clonotype appeared a few times. The V call is TRBV12-5, the J call TRBJ1-5; 7 nucleotides agree with TRBD1. Germline CDR1 and CDR2: LGHNT and FRNRAP. V lost 6 bases and J lost 0; bases outside the gene matches: 8. The CDR3 contains 16 residues. In DNA form, the CDR3 reads TGTGCTAGTGGCAATAACAGGGGTCTTAGCAATCAGCCCCAGCATTTT. Protein: CASGNNRGLSNQPQHF. The variable domain in full, completed from reference TRBV12-5 and TRBJ1-5, reads DARVTQTPRHKVTEMGQEVTMRCQPILGHNTVFWYRQTMMQGLELLAYFRNRAPLDDSGMPKDRFSAEMPDATLATLKIQPSEPRDSAVYFCASGNNRGLSNQPQHFGDGTRLSIL.